These 5 T cell receptor beta chains were sequenced from one sample in a study of T-cell reconstitution after alpha-beta-depleted transplantation in children. Unique molecular identifiers were built into the TCRbeta library. TCRdb passed the PCR reads through MiXCR, listing each CDR3 protein once. In the table there are some 290,000 distinct CDR3 sequences, approximately 9.6% of which are singletons. The sample here was PBMCs from the stem cell graft donor, taken from the stem cell graft. The source of these receptors is a human donor who donated a stem cell graft to a child with SCID.

The rearrangement uses TRBV7-9 and TRBJ1-2; a possible D gene is TRBD1 (6 bases). The CDR3 covers 14 residues. Trimming shortened V by 6 bases and J by 6 bases, and 17 bases separated the two germline ends. CDR1 is SEHNR, CDR2 FQNEAQ, per germline (reference sequence). The CDR3: CASSRSTGGDGYTF. CDR3 DNA sequence: TGTGCCAGCAGTCGAAGCACGGGGGGCGATGGCTACACCTTC.

The chain employs TRBV20-1 and TRBJ2-7; 7 nucleotides align to TRBD1. Germline V gives CDR1 DFQATT, CDR2 SNEGSKA (reference sequence). This CDR3 region has 14 residues. V gave up 4 bases and J gave up 3 bases; unmatched junction bases: 9. The CDR3, as DNA: TGCAGTGCTACTTGGACAGGCTGGGGCTACGAGCAGTACTTC. Protein product: CSATWTGWGYEQYF.

There are a few counts of this clonotype. The chain combines TRBV19 with TRBJ2-3, with D hard to call. The V gene lost 3 bases and the J gene lost 1 base, with 11 bases spanning the gap. The CDR3 is made up of 15 amino acids. Germline lookup yields CDR1 LNHDA and CDR2 SQIVND (reference sequence). In nucleotides, the CDR3 is TGTGCCAGTAGTATTTTGTTAAGAGGCACAGATACGCAGTATTTT. Its translation: CASSILLRGTDTQYF.

V gene TRBV20-1 combines with J gene TRBJ2-7; no definite D call. From germline, CDR1 is DFQATT and CDR2 SNEGSKA (reference sequence). CDR3 length equals 12 residues. V was pared by 3 bases and J by 7 bases, with 13 bases between. The CDR3 loop reads CSASPRHLEQYF. CDR3 nucleotide sequence: TGCAGTGCTAGTCCTCGACACCTGGAGCAGTACTTC.

The chain uses TRBV12-3 or TRBV12-4 and TRBJ1-5, with TRBD1 as a possible D gene (6 bases). Trimming cost V 5 bases and J 0 bases, with 11 bases left between them. The CDR3 is 15 amino acids. CDR3 in DNA: TGTGCCAGCAGTAGGGGGGATATTAGCAATCAGCCCCAGCATTTT. Translating it yields CASSRGDISNQPQHF.